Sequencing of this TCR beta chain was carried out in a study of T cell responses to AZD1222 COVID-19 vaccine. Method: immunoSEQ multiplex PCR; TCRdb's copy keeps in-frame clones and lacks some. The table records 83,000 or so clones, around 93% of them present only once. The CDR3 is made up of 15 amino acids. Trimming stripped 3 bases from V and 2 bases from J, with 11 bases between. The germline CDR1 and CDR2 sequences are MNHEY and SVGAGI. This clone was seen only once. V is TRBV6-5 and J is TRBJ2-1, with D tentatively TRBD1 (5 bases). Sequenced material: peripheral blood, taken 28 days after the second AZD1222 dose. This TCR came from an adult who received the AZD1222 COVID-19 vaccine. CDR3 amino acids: CASSYRGGPYNEQFF. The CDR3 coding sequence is TGTGCCAGCAGTTATAGGGGCGGTCCCTACAATGAGCAGTTCTTC.